The rows below give T cell receptor beta chains drawn from one sample of a study of shared clonotypes between healthy human individuals. Data came from immunoSEQ multiplex PCR; TCRdb stores just in-frame clones and leaves some out. Altogether about 1,900,000 clones are present, about 95% being singletons, with the ten largest covering approximately 1.2%. The sample taken for sequencing was naive CD8+ T cells sorted from blood. These receptors all come from a man aged 18 to 29 in good health. The CDR3 runs from the conserved cysteine through the conserved F or W. D genes are given only for firm matches.

d_gene: .; v_gene: TRBV9; j_gene: TRBJ1-2; CDR3aa: CASSVVGSGAYGYTF
d_gene: .; v_gene: TRBV7-3; j_gene: TRBJ2-2; CDR3aa: CASSSPGAPGGELFF
d_gene: .; v_gene: TRBV6-1; j_gene: TRBJ1-2; CDR3aa: CASSDLGSDYYGYTF
d_gene: .; v_gene: TRBV28; j_gene: TRBJ2-7; CDR3aa: CASWTKAAYEQYF
d_gene: .; v_gene: TRBV11-2; j_gene: TRBJ1-6; CDR3aa: CASSDTGKSSYNSPLHF
d_gene: TRBD1; v_gene: TRBV28; j_gene: TRBJ2-7; CDR3aa: CASSGTGDSYEQYF
d_gene: .; v_gene: TRBV7-9; j_gene: TRBJ2-7; CDR3aa: CASSFSEGTHYEQYF
d_gene: TRBD2; v_gene: TRBV4-3; j_gene: TRBJ2-5; CDR3aa: CASSREGLAGETQYF
d_gene: TRBD2; v_gene: TRBV7-9; j_gene: TRBJ2-3; CDR3aa: CASSLRLAGDTQYF
d_gene: TRBD2; v_gene: TRBV9; j_gene: TRBJ2-7; CDR3aa: CASSPGLADSYEQYF
d_gene: .; v_gene: TRBV6-1; j_gene: TRBJ2-7; CDR3aa: CASSEEIGFSYEQYF
d_gene: .; v_gene: TRBV4-1; j_gene: TRBJ2-7; CDR3aa: CASSQLGSSYEQYF
d_gene: .; v_gene: TRBV7-9; j_gene: TRBJ2-7; CDR3aa: CASSTSGQFSYEQYF
d_gene: TRBD1; v_gene: TRBV18; j_gene: TRBJ2-3; CDR3aa: CASSPRDSITDTQYF
d_gene: .; v_gene: TRBV10-3; j_gene: TRBJ1-5; CDR3aa: CAISESGGGGNQPQHF
d_gene: .; v_gene: TRBV20-1; j_gene: TRBJ1-2; CDR3aa: CSAREGGGYTF
d_gene: .; v_gene: TRBV27; j_gene: TRBJ1-1; CDR3aa: CASSPYTLANTEAFF
d_gene: TRBD2; v_gene: TRBV7-8; j_gene: TRBJ2-3; CDR3aa: CASSLGLAGGSTDTQYF
d_gene: TRBD1; v_gene: TRBV28; j_gene: TRBJ2-1; CDR3aa: CASSYRDREYEQFF
d_gene: .; v_gene: TRBV20-1; j_gene: TRBJ1-2; CDR3aa: CSAMVDYGYTF
d_gene: .; v_gene: TRBV6-6; j_gene: TRBJ1-5; CDR3aa: CASSLGPLEQPQHF
d_gene: TRBD2; v_gene: TRBV7-8; j_gene: TRBJ2-2; CDR3aa: CASRAERGTAGELFF
d_gene: .; v_gene: TRBV5-1; j_gene: TRBJ1-1; CDR3aa: CASREGGAEAFF
d_gene: TRBD1; v_gene: TRBV6-1; j_gene: TRBJ2-3; CDR3aa: CASSGDRAPDTQYF
d_gene: TRBD2; v_gene: TRBV4-3; j_gene: TRBJ2-3; CDR3aa: CASSQGLAEEDDTQYF
d_gene: TRBD1; v_gene: TRBV5-6; j_gene: TRBJ2-2; CDR3aa: CASSQGAGTGELFF
d_gene: TRBD2; v_gene: TRBV27; j_gene: TRBJ2-2; CDR3aa: CASSLDPPGTSGGATGELFF